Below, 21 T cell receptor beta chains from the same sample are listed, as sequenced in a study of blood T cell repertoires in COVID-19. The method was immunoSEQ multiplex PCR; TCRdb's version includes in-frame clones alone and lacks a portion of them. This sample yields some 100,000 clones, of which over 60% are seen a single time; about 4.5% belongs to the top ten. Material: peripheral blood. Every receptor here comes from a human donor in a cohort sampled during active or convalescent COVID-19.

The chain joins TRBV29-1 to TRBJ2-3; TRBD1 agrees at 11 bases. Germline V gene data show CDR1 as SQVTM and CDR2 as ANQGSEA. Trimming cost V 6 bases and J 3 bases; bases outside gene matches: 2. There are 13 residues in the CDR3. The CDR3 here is CSVGQGATDTQYF. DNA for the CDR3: TGCAGCGTCGGACAGGGGGCGACAGATACGCAGTATTTT.

The CDR3 region is CASSPGAGGGKLFF. In DNA, the CDR3 is TGTGCCAGCTCACCAGGGGCAGGGGGAGGAAAACTGTTTTTT. The V and J genes are TRBV18 and TRBJ1-4, with TRBD1 identical over 7 bases. This CDR3 has 14 amino acids. Germline-derived CDR1 and CDR2 are KGHSH and LQKENI. Unmatched junction bases numbered 7, after V lost 2 bases and J lost 10 bases.

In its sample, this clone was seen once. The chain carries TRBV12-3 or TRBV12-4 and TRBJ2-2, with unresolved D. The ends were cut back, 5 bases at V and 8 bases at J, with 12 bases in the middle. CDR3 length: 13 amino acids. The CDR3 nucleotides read TGTGCCAGCAGTCCACCAGAGCGTGGGGAGCTGTTTTTT. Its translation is CASSPPERGELFF.

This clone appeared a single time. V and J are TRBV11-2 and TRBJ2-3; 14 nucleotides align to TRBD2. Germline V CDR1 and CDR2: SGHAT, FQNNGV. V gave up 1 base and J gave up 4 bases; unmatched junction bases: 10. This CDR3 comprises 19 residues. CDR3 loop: CASSLVSLSTSGGADTQYF. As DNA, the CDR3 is TGTGCCAGCAGCTTAGTTAGCCTATCGACTAGCGGGGGGGCAGATACGCAGTATTTT.

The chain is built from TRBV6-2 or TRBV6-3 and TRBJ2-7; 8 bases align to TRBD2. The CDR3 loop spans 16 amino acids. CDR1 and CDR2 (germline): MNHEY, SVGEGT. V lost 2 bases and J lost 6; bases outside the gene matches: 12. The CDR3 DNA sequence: TGTGCCAGCAGTTACCGCGGGGGGACGGTTTTTTCCGAGCAGTACTTC. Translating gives CASSYRGGTVFSEQYF.

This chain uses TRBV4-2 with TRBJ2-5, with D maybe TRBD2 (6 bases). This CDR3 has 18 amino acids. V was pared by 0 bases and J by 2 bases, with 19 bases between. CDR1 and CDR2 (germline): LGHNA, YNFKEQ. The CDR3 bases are TGTGCCAGCAGCCAAGATAGGTTTGGAGGGCCGCTTCAAGAGACCCAGTACTTC. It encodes CASSQDRFGGPLQETQYF.

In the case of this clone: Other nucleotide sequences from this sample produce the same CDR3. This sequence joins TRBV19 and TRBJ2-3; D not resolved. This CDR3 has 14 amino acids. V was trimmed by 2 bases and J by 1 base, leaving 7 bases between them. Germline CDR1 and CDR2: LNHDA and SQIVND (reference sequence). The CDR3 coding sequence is TGTGCCAGTAGTATATCTCCAGGCACAGATACGCAGTATTTT. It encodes CASSISPGTDTQYF.

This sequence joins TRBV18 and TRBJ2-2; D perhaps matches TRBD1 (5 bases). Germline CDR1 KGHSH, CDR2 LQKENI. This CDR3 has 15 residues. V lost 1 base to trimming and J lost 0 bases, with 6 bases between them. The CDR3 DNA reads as TGTGCCAGCTCACCACAGGGGTCGAACACCGGGGAGCTGTTTTTT. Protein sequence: CASSPQGSNTGELFF.

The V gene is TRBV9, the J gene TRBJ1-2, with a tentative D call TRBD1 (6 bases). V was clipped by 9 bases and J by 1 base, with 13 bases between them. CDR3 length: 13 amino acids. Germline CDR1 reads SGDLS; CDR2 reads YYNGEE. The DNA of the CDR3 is TGTGCCACCCCCCGGGACATTAACTATGGCTACACCTTC. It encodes CATPRDINYGYTF.

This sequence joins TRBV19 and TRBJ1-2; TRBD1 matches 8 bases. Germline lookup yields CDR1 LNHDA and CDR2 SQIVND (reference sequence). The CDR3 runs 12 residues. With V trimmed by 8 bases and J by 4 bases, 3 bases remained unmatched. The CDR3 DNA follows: TGTGCCAGTTCAGGGGGCTTCTATGGCTACACCTTC. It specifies CASSGGFYGYTF.

CDR3 sequence reads: CASSYEDETQYF. For the CDR3, the DNA is TGTGCCAGCAGTTACGAGGATGAGACCCAGTACTTC. This sequence joins TRBV6-6 and TRBJ2-5; unclear D gene. This CDR3 is 12 amino acids long. CDR1 and CDR2 (germline): MNHNY, SVGAGI (reference sequence). Trimming stripped 2 bases from V and 5 bases from J, with 6 bases between.

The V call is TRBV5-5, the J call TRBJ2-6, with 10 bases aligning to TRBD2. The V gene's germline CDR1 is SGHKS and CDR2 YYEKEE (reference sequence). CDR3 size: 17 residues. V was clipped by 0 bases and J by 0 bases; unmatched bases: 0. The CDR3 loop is CASSLASGGSGANVLTF. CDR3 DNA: TGTGCCAGCAGCTTGGCTAGCGGGGGCTCTGGGGCCAACGTCCTGACTTTC.

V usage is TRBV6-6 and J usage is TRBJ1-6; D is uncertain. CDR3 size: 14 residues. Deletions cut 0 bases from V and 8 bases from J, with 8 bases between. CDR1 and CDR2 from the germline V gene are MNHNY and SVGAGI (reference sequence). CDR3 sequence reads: CASSYSGEDSPLHF. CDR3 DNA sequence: TGTGCCAGCAGTTACTCTGGGGAGGATTCACCCCTCCACTTT.

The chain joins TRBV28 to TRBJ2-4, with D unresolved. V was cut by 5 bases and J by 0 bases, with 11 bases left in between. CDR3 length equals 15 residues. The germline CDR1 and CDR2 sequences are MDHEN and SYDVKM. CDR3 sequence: CASSRHLLAKNIQYF. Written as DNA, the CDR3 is TGTGCCAGCAGTAGACATCTCTTAGCCAAAAACATTCAGTACTTC.

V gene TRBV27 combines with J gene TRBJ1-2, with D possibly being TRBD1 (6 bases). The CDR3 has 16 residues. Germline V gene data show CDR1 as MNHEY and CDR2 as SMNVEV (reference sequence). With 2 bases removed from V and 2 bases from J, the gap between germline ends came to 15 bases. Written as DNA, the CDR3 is TGTGCCAGCAGTTTAACCACAGGGCGGGTGAACTATGGCTACACCTTC. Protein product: CASSLTTGRVNYGYTF.

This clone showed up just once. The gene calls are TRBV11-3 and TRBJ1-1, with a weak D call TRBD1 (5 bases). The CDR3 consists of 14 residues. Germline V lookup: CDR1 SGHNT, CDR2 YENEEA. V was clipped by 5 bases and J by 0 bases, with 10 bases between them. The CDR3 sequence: CASSAGPMNTEAFF. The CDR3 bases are TGTGCCAGCAGCGCAGGGCCTATGAACACTGAAGCTTTCTTT.

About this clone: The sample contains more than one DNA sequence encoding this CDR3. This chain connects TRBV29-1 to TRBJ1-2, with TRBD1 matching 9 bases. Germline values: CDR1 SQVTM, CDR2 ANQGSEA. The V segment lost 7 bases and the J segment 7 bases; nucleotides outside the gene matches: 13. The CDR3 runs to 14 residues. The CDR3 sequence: CSAGPGTGLSGYTF. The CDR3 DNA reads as TGCAGCGCCGGGCCCGGGACAGGGTTGAGTGGCTACACCTTC.

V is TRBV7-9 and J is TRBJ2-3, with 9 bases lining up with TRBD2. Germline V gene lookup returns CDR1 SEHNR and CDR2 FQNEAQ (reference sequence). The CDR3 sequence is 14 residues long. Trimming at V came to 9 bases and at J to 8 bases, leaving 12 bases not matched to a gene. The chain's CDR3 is CASSPGLARGTQYF. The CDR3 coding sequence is TGTGCCAGTTCCCCGGGACTAGCTAGGGGTACGCAGTATTTT.

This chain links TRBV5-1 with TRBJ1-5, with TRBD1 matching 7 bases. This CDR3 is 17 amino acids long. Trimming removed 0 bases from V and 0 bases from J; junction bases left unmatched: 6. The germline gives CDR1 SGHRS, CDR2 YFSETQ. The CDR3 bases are TGCGCCAGCAGCTTGGGGGCAGGGGGTTCTAGCAATCAGCCCCAGCATTTT. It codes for CASSLGAGGSSNQPQHF.

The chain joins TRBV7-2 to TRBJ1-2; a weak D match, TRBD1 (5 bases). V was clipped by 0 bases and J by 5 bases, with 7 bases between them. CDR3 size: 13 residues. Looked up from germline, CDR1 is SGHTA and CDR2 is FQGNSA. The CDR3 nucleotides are TGTGCCAGCAGCTTAGCCTCAGGGTATGGCTACACCTTC. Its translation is CASSLASGYGYTF. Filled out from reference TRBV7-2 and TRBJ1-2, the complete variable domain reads GAGVSQSPSNKVTEKGKDVELRCDPISGHTALYWYRQSLGQGLEFLIYFQGNSAPDKSGLPSDRFSAERTGGSVSTLTIQRTQQEDSAVYLCASSLASGYGYTFGSGTRLTVV.

The CDR3 DNA is TGTGCCAGCAGCGTAGTTAGTAGCGGCACTTACAATGAGCAGTTCTTC. Translated: CASSVVSSGTYNEQFF. The chain employs TRBV9 and TRBJ2-1; tentatively, D is TRBD2 (6 bases). The germline CDR1 and CDR2 sequences are SGDLS and YYNGEE. The V and J ends lost 0 bases and 4 bases respectively, with 14 bases between them. This CDR3 comprises 16 residues.